This record covers a single T cell receptor beta chain. What it recognizes is unknown. The intended depth for sequencing was 1 in 200,000 to 1 in 1 million T cells. Only in-frame clones appear in the TCRdb table, and some are missing; sequencing was by immunoSEQ multiplex PCR. The sample holds 110,000 to 150,000 clones, about 78% seen once. J lost 5 bases, V lost 5 bases, and 10 bases had no gene match. The CDR3 is 15 residues long. CDR1 LNHDA and CDR2 SQIVND come from the germline V gene (reference sequence). The record originates from a study of cytotoxic CD8 clonotypes in ibrutinib-treated CLL. Whole-study results and caveats: Baseline-level clonality went beyond age-matched healthy donors and moved in step with circulating CD8+ T-cell counts.

The chain combines TRBV19 with TRBJ2-7, with 9 positions matching TRBD1. The sequencing used PBMCs, collected after 24 months of ibrutinib treatment. The sequence came from a human donor with chronic lymphocytic leukemia. The CDR3 nucleotides read TGTGCCAGTAGTTCCCCAGACAGGGGGGCCAACGAGCAGTACTTC. Protein product: CASSSPDRGANEQYF.